The 30 T cell receptor beta chains below all came from one sample that was sequenced in a study of T cells after yellow fever vaccination. TCRdb re-derived calls from the 5' RACE reads in MiXCR, one entry per CDR3 protein. The sample lists roughly 300,000 distinct CDR3 sequences, about 8.3% seen once, with under 20% in the top ten. The sample consisted of PBMCs, taken 45 days after the first yellow fever vaccination. The source is a man aged 18 to 29 who received the YFV17D yellow fever vaccine.

The chain uses TRBV18 and TRBJ2-1; 7 bases fit TRBD2. V lost 6 bases to trimming and J lost 0 bases; unmatched junction nucleotides: 5. The CDR3 runs to 15 residues. Germline V gene lookup returns CDR1 KGHSH and CDR2 LQKENI. The DNA for the CDR3 is TGTGCCAGCTCCTCAGCGGGGAACTCCTACAATGAGCAGTTCTTC. As protein: CASSSAGNSYNEQFF.

This clonotype was counted at least ten times. This chain joins TRBV5-1 and TRBJ2-3; no reliable D call. The V gene lost 2 bases and the J gene lost 0 bases, with 10 bases spanning the gap. CDR3 length equals 15 residues. Germline values: CDR1 SGHRS, CDR2 YFSETQ. The CDR3 nucleotides read TGCGCCAGCAGCTTCGCCGGGCCAAGCACAGATACGCAGTATTTT. Amino acids: CASSFAGPSTDTQYF.

The chain employs TRBV7-9 and TRBJ1-1; tentative D call: TRBD1 (5 bases). The germline V and J ends were trimmed by 5 bases and 6 bases, with 10 bases remaining between them. Germline V gene data show CDR1 as SEHNR and CDR2 as FQNEAQ (reference sequence). This CDR3 has 12 amino acids. In DNA, the CDR3 is TGTGCCAGCAGCCCCCCGGGGGCTGAAGCTTTCTTT. The encoded protein is CASSPPGAEAFF.

This clonotype has just a few counts. The V call is TRBV10-3, the J call TRBJ1-1; perhaps TRBD1 as D (6 bases). Trimming shortened V by 8 bases and J by 6 bases, and 13 bases separated the two germline ends. The CDR3 is made up of 12 amino acids. CDR1 ENHRY and CDR2 SYGVKD come from the germline V gene. CDR3 in DNA: TGTGCCATCCGGCCAGGGGCGTCTGAAGCTTTCTTT. Translated, it gives CAIRPGASEAFF.

The sample holds a few counts of this clonotype. The chain carries TRBV3-1 and TRBJ1-1; D might be TRBD1 (6 bases). V was clipped by 5 bases and J by 6 bases, with 13 bases between them. This CDR3 spans 13 amino acids. Germline loops: CDR1 LGHDT, CDR2 YNNKEL (reference sequence). The CDR3 nucleotides are TGTGCCAGCAGCTACAGGGACCCCCCTGAAGCTTTCTTT. This sequence encodes CASSYRDPPEAFF.

This clonotype was seen more than once but under ten times. The chain links TRBV6-1 to TRBJ2-1; D gene unclear. Germline CDR1 and CDR2: MNHNS and SASEGT. V was trimmed by 8 bases and J by 0 bases, leaving 11 bases between them. The CDR3 has 14 residues. CDR3 bases: TGTGCCAGCTCGGGCCTAAGCTCCTACAATGAGCAGTTCTTC. It is translated as CASSGLSSYNEQFF.

There are many counts of this clonotype. This chain uses TRBV5-1 with TRBJ2-5, with no clear D. Germline V gene lookup returns CDR1 SGHRS and CDR2 YFSETQ. Trimming removed 0 bases at V and 0 bases at J, with 9 bases between. The CDR3 has 15 amino acids. The CDR3 nucleotides read TGCGCCAGCAGCTTGGTAGGTCAGAACCAAGAGACCCAGTACTTC. Translated: CASSLVGQNQETQYF.

This clonotype was seen a handful of times. This sequence joins TRBV27 and TRBJ2-5; a weak D match, TRBD1 (6 bases). The CDR3 runs to 14 residues. V was clipped by 2 bases and J by 5 bases, with 12 bases between them. Germline CDR1 is MNHEY and CDR2 is SMNVEV (reference sequence). The CDR3 DNA reads TGTGCCAGCAGTTTACAGGGGTCGGGGGAGACCCAGTACTTC. Translated: CASSLQGSGETQYF.

The chain links TRBV7-2 to TRBJ2-1; a weak D match, TRBD1 (6 bases). This CDR3 region has 13 residues. V lost 3 bases, J lost 9 bases, and 12 bases lay in between. Germline loops: CDR1 SGHTA, CDR2 FQGNSA. The CDR3 nucleotides read TGTGCCAGCAGCTTTTTTTCACAGGGTGAGCAGTTCTTC. This codes for CASSFFSQGEQFF.

This clonotype has a handful of counts. The chain employs TRBV6-1 and TRBJ1-5; 7 bases are shared with TRBD1. V lost 6 bases, J lost 6 bases, and 8 bases stayed unmatched. Germline V gene data show CDR1 as MNHNS and CDR2 as SASEGT. This CDR3 has 14 amino acids. CDR3 sequence: CASRTLGGGQPQHF. The CDR3 DNA is TGTGCCAGCAGGACTCTAGGGGGCGGTCAGCCCCAGCATTTT.

This clonotype came up many times. This rearrangement joins TRBV5-6 to TRBJ2-5; D ambiguous. The germline gives CDR1 SGHDT, CDR2 YYEEEE. V was shortened by 1 base and J by 2 bases, with 6 bases between the two germline ends. The CDR3 runs 13 residues. CDR3 DNA sequence: TGTGCCAGCAGCTTGAGTCAGCAAGAGACCCAGTACTTC. Residues: CASSLSQQETQYF.

This clonotype was detected a few times. The V gene is TRBV20-1, the J gene TRBJ1-5, with D possibly TRBD1 on 5 matching bases. Germline CDR1 is DFQATT and CDR2 is SNEGSKA (reference sequence). V dropped 6 bases and J dropped 11 bases, with 23 bases sitting between them. This CDR3 spans 14 amino acids. CDR3 protein: CSAQPPGGGKTQHF. CDR3 sequence (DNA): TGCAGTGCCCAACCCCCTGGGGGGGGTAAGACCCAGCATTTT.

V gene TRBV12-3 or TRBV12-4 combines with J gene TRBJ1-6; 7 nucleotides match TRBD1. With 6 bases clipped from V and 6 bases from J, the junction kept 5 bases outside the gene matches. This CDR3 is built from 14 residues. This CDR3 is CASRETGFNSPLHF. The CDR3 region has the DNA TGTGCCAGCAGAGAGACAGGGTTTAATTCACCCCTCCACTTT.

The rearrangement uses TRBV7-3 and TRBJ2-3; D perhaps matches TRBD2 (6 bases). The V gene lost 5 bases and the J gene lost 0 bases, with 12 bases spanning the gap. This CDR3 has 15 amino acids. The germline V gene has CDR1 SGHTA and CDR2 FQGTGA. The CDR3 region is CASSRGLFSTDTQYF. The CDR3, as DNA: TGTGCCAGCAGCCGCGGACTATTTAGCACAGATACGCAGTATTTT.

This clonotype appeared a few times. The J gene is TRBJ2-7, the V gene TRBV20-1; 8 bases are a match to TRBD2. Germline trimming cut 6 bases from V and 2 bases from J; bases unmatched to any gene: 3. Germline lookup yields CDR1 DFQATT and CDR2 SNEGSKA (reference sequence). The CDR3 length is 12 residues. The DNA for the CDR3 is TGCAGTGCGTCGGGACTAGCCTACGAGCAGTACTTC. Translation: CSASGLAYEQYF.

This chain connects TRBV6-1 to TRBJ2-5; 7 nucleotides align to TRBD1. The V gene's germline CDR1 is MNHNS and CDR2 SASEGT. J lost 7 bases, V lost 6 bases, and 11 bases had no gene match. The CDR3 contains 14 residues. CDR3 in DNA: TGTGCCAGCAGACGACAGGGAATAGGTGGGACCCAGTACTTC. It translates to CASRRQGIGGTQYF.

CDR3 in DNA: TGCGCCAGCAGCTTGACCTTGAGACAGGGGGCGCCTGGAAACACCATATATTTT. Translation: CASSLTLRQGAPGNTIYF. The gene calls are TRBV5-1 and TRBJ1-3; the match to TRBD1 covers 10 bases. Germline-derived CDR1 and CDR2 are SGHRS and YFSETQ. V shed 1 base, J shed 2 bases, and the junction held 9 bases outside the gene matches. The CDR3 is made up of 18 amino acids.

The V and J genes are TRBV5-4 and TRBJ1-3, with D unresolved. The germline V and J ends were trimmed by 4 bases and 4 bases, with 6 bases remaining between them. This CDR3 region has 12 residues. In germline, CDR1 is SGHNT, CDR2 YYREEE (reference sequence). The CDR3 DNA reads TGTGCCAGCAGCCAGGACGGAAACACCATATATTTT. It yields the protein CASSQDGNTIYF. Filled out from reference TRBV5-4 and TRBJ1-3, the complete variable domain reads ETGVTQSPTHLIKTRGQQVTLRCSSQSGHNTVSWYQQALGQGPQFIFQYYREEENGRGNFPPRFSGLQFPNYSSELNVNALELDDSALYLCASSQDGNTIYFGEGSWLTVV.

J is TRBJ2-1 and V is TRBV25-1; D is uncertain. Germline V gives CDR1 MGHDK, CDR2 SYGVNS. The V end was cut by 3 bases, the J end by 6 bases, with 12 bases between. This CDR3 has 14 amino acids. CDR3 nucleotide sequence: TGTGCCAGCAGTGATTTCGGAGCGATCAATGAGCAGTTCTTC. Protein sequence: CASSDFGAINEQFF.

This clonotype was detected only a few times. The CDR3 spells CSANTDTYEQYF. The CDR3 DNA sequence: TGCAGTGCTAATACCGATACCTACGAGCAGTACTTC. This chain links TRBV20-1 with TRBJ2-7; D remains unclear. The V end lost 4 bases, the J end lost 2 bases, and 9 bases lay between the germline ends. Germline CDR1 and CDR2: DFQATT and SNEGSKA (reference sequence). CDR3 length: 12 residues.

Written as DNA, the CDR3 is TGTGCCAGCAGCTTAATAGGAGTTAGGAGGGTTTCGGGCATTCAGTACTTC. As protein: CASSLIGVRRVSGIQYF. The chain couples TRBV7-9 to TRBJ2-4; possibly TRBD2 for D (6 bases). This CDR3 is built from 17 residues. V was trimmed by 2 bases and J by 9 bases, leaving 23 bases between them. Germline-derived CDR1 and CDR2 are SEHNR and FQNEAQ (reference sequence).

This chain joins TRBV20-1 and TRBJ2-5, with no clear D. This CDR3 spans 13 amino acids. Germline V gene lookup returns CDR1 DFQATT and CDR2 SNEGSKA (reference sequence). V lost 0 bases, J lost 4 bases, and 9 bases lay in between. CDR3 nucleotide sequence: TGCAGTGCTAGAGAATCGGGTTCAGAGACCCAGTACTTC. It translates to CSARESGSETQYF.

The chain uses TRBV6-1 and TRBJ2-4, with D possibly matching TRBD1 (5 bases). V shed 8 bases and J shed 3 bases, with 17 bases lying between them. The CDR3 loop spans 15 amino acids. CDR1 is MNHNS and CDR2 is SASEGT in the germline V gene. This CDR3 is CASFDSSLGKNIQYF. The CDR3 DNA reads as TGTGCCAGCTTCGACAGCTCCTTAGGCAAAAACATTCAGTACTTC.

There are a few counts of this clonotype. V usage is TRBV12-3 or TRBV12-4 and J usage is TRBJ2-2; unclear D gene. This CDR3 comprises 14 residues. Trimming removed 6 bases at V and 3 bases at J, with 11 bases between. DNA for the CDR3: TGTGCCAGCAGCCCTAGACCCTACACCGGGGAGCTGTTTTTT. It codes for CASSPRPYTGELFF.

The J gene is TRBJ2-7, the V gene TRBV5-4, with 7 bases lining up with TRBD1. The CDR3 spans 15 residues. Germline assignment: CDR1 SGHNT and CDR2 YYREEE (reference sequence). V shed 4 bases and J 5 bases; nucleotides not matched to a gene: 12. CDR3: CASSPVNDRANEQYF. Written as DNA, the CDR3 is TGTGCCAGCAGCCCGGTGAATGACAGGGCAAACGAGCAGTACTTC.

The CDR3: CASSVNRVGNQETQYF. The CDR3 coding sequence is TGTGCCAGCAGCGTGAACAGGGTTGGGAACCAAGAGACCCAGTACTTC. The chain couples TRBV7-8 to TRBJ2-5; possibly TRBD1 for D (6 bases). The CDR3 contains 16 residues. The germline gives CDR1 SGHVS, CDR2 FQNEAQ. V was pared by 5 bases and J by 0 bases, with 16 bases between.

The V gene is TRBV29-1, the J gene TRBJ2-3; D is uncertain. Trimming cost V 5 bases and J 3 bases, with 9 bases left between them. Germline loops: CDR1 SQVTM, CDR2 ANQGSEA. The CDR3 consists of 12 residues. CDR3 amino acids: CSVRAVTDTQYF. DNA of the CDR3: TGCAGCGTTCGTGCAGTAACAGATACGCAGTATTTT.

The J gene is TRBJ2-3, the V gene TRBV7-2; the match to TRBD1 covers 9 bases. With 4 bases clipped from V and 9 bases from J, the junction kept 11 bases outside the gene matches. This CDR3 region has 15 residues. CDR1 is SGHTA, CDR2 FQGNSA, per germline. The CDR3 nucleotides are TGTGCCAGCAGCTCCGGTACAGGGGGCGCGGGAACGCAGTATTTT. Its protein is CASSSGTGGAGTQYF.

The genes are TRBV12-3 or TRBV12-4 and TRBJ1-1, with TRBD1 as a possible D gene (5 bases). V was clipped by 6 bases and J by 5 bases, with 19 bases between them. The CDR3 has 15 amino acids. DNA for the CDR3: TGTGCCAGCAGCTCACTCGGGGGGATACTGACTGAAGCTTTCTTT. Translating gives CASSSLGGILTEAFF.

This clonotype has only a few counts. The chain has TRBV6-2 or TRBV6-3 and TRBJ2-6, with D uncertain. This CDR3 is 15 amino acids long. From germline, CDR1 is MNHEY and CDR2 SVGEGT. Trimming stripped 0 bases from V and 2 bases from J, with 5 bases between. The CDR3 DNA is TGTGCCAGCAGTTACTCGACGGCTGGGGCCAACGTCCTGACTTTC. It yields the protein CASSYSTAGANVLTF.